This TCR beta chain was profiled in a study of blood T cells in healthy people across ages. Combining a sample-barcoded 5' primer with a J-beta primer mix, a second PCR ran for roughly 7 to 11 cycles. Tagging of each cDNA molecule was performed by a template-switch adaptor with 12 random nucleotides. From each sample, at least 2.5 million paired-end reads containing CDR3 were obtained. Using its own MiXCR run on the 5' RACE reads, TCRdb lists one record per CDR3 protein. The table lists around 1.5 million distinct CDR3 sequences, 42% of them singletons, with 7.9% in the top ten. The germline gives CDR1 MNHNS, CDR2 SASEGT. CDR3 size: 16 residues. The junction had 14 bases not matched to a gene; V was cut back by 5 bases and J by 5 bases.

Sequenced input: blood. This receptor was identified in a woman between 18 and 29 years old in good health. The rearrangement links TRBV6-1 to TRBJ1-2; the match to TRBD1 covers 7 bases. CDR3 in DNA: TGTGCCAGCAGTAGTCCGAGACAGGGACATTTGTATGGCTACACCTTC. This codes for CASSSPRQGHLYGYTF.